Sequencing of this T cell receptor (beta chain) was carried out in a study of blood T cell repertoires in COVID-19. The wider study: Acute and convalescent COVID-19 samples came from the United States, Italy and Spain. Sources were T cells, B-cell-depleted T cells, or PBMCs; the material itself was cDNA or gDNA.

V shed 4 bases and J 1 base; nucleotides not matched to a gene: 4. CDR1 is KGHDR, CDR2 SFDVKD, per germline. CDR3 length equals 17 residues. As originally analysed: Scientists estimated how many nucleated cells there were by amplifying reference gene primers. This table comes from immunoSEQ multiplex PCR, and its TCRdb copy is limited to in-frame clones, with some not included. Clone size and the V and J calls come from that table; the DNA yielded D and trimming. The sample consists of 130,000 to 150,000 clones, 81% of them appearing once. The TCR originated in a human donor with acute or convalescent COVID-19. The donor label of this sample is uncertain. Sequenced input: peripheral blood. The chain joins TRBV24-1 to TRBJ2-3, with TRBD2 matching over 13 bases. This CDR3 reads CATSDPGTSGGTDTQYF. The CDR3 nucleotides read TGTGCCACCAGTGACCCCGGGACTAGCGGGGGCACAGATACGCAGTATTTT.